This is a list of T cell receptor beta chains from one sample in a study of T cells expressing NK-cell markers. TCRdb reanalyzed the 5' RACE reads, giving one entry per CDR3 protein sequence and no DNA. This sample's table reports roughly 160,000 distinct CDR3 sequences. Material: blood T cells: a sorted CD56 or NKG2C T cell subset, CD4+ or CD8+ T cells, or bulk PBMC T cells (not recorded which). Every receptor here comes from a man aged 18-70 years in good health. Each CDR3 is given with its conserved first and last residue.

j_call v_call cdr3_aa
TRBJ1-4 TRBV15 CATSGGLGLGNEKLFF
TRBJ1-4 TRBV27 CASSQKDGATNEKLFF
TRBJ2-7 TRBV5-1 CASRGTLSYEQYF
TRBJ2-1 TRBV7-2 CASSPTSGDVQYEQFF
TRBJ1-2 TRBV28 CASSLGTATPNYGYTF
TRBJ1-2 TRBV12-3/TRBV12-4 CASSTGTEDSNYGYTF
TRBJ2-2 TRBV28 CASSSTGTGVTGELFF
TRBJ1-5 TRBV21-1 CASSKGTGYQPQHF
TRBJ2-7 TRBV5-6 CASSLGGGEASYEQYF
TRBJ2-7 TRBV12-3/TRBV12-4 CASSLGPHGSYEQYF
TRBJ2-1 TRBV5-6 CASSQQGAFHEQFF
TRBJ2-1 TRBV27 CASSVVKTNYNEQFF
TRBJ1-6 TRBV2 CASDAGTINSPLHF
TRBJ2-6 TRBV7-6 CASSLVSGANVLTF
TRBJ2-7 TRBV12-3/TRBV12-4 CASSLLQGPSYEQYF
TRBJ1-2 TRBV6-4 CASSDSRLSASGYTF
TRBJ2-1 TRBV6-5 CASSYPGLADEQFF
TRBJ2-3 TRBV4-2 CASSQDTPFTSGGTDTQYF
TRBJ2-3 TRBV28 CASRRGTIRYF
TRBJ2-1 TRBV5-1 CASGWGVEQFF
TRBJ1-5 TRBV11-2 CASSLGVTGGNSNQPQHF
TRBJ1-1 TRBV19 CASSATGSVTEAFF
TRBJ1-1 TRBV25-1 CASSEISWLGQDYTEAFF
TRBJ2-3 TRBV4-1 CASSQEGPLAGAADTQYF
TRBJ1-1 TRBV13 CASSLAGRRSEAFF
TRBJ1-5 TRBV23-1 CASSQSRQHSNQPQHF
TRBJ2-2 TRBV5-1 CASSWPSGGENTGELFF
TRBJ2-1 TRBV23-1 CASRLRGGAYTYNEQFF
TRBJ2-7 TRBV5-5 CASSLAGTDYEQYF
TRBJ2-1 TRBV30 CAWSVQRGGLNEQFF
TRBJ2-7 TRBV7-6 CASSFGTGGTYEQYF
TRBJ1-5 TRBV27 CASSLWAGDNQPQHF
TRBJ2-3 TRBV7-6 CASSLAGGTSTQYF
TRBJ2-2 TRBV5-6 CASSLTDGELFF
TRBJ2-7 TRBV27 CASSSVGTDTYEQYF
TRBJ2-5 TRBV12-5 CASGFRETQYF
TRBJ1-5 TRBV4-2 CASSQDLGWSQPQHF
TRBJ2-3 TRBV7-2 CASHEGGDSTDTQYF
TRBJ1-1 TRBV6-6 CASSYGQGPGAFF
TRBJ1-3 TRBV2 CASSEVGNSGNTIYF
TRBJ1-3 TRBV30 CAWSPGISGNTIYF
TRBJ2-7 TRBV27 CASSLSGTIYEQYF
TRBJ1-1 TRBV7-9 CASSLTEPGGTEAFF
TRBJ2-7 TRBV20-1 CSADGTSDNYEQYF
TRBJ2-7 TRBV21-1 CASSKAFRGGFYEQYF